These T cell receptor beta chains were read from a single sample in a study of resident and recirculating memory T cells in vitiligo. Here immunoSEQ multiplex PCR was the method, and the copy in TCRdb shows in-frame clones only, minus some. Here the sample spans tens of thousands of clones, 92% being singletons. Sequencing was carried out using blood. All receptors come from a male donor with vitiligo. CDR3s include the opening cysteine and the closing phenylalanine or tryptophan. The order of the fields is V gene, J gene, CDR3 protein.

v_call: TRBV6-1; j_call: TRBJ1-4; cdr3_aa: CASGQEGQGSEKLFF
v_call: TRBV4-1; j_call: TRBJ2-7; cdr3_aa: CASSQLPWGPYEQYF
v_call: TRBV10-3; j_call: TRBJ2-3; cdr3_aa: CAISGGRSSTDTQYF
v_call: TRBV28; j_call: TRBJ2-1; cdr3_aa: CASSLLLLAGVGYNEQFF
v_call: TRBV4-1; j_call: TRBJ2-3; cdr3_aa: CASSHRLGQFKDTQYF
v_call: TRBV27; j_call: TRBJ1-5; cdr3_aa: CASRTGGVRLSNQPQHF
v_call: TRBV28; j_call: TRBJ2-7; cdr3_aa: CASSPLPPGNSYEQYF
v_call: TRBV23-1; j_call: TRBJ2-7; cdr3_aa: CASSQKRAYEQYF
v_call: TRBV7-8; j_call: TRBJ1-5; cdr3_aa: CASSGTGYHNQPQHF
v_call: TRBV27; j_call: TRBJ1-1; cdr3_aa: CASSWVPPGRIMTTGGEAFF
v_call: TRBV30; j_call: TRBJ1-1; cdr3_aa: CAWIRVTEAFF
v_call: TRBV4-2; j_call: TRBJ2-5; cdr3_aa: CASSQGTGSQETQYF
v_call: TRBV28; j_call: TRBJ1-5; cdr3_aa: CASSLVQGHQPQHF
v_call: TRBV4-1; j_call: TRBJ1-2; cdr3_aa: CASSPTGGNGYTF
v_call: TRBV4-1; j_call: TRBJ1-4; cdr3_aa: CASSQRSGGLNEKLFF
v_call: TRBV5-1; j_call: TRBJ2-2; cdr3_aa: CASSLDYGLAGINTGELFF
v_call: TRBV28; j_call: TRBJ1-2; cdr3_aa: CASASFGRHVGYGYTF
v_call: TRBV7-8; j_call: TRBJ2-2; cdr3_aa: CASSRPHRGVDTGELFF
v_call: TRBV6-5; j_call: TRBJ2-7; cdr3_aa: CASSRTGYEQYF
v_call: TRBV11-2; j_call: TRBJ2-5; cdr3_aa: CASSNIGLAGGIQETQYF
v_call: TRBV7-2; j_call: TRBJ2-3; cdr3_aa: CASSLSSRADTQYF